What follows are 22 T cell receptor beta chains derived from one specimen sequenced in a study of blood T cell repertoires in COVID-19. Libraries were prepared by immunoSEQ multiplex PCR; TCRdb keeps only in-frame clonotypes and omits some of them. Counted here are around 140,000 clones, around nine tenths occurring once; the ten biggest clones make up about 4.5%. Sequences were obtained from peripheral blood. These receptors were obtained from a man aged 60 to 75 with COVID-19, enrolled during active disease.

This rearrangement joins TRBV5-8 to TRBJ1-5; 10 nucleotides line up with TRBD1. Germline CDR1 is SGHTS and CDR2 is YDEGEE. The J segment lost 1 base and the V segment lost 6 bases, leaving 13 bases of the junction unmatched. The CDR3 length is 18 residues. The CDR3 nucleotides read TGTGCCAGCAACGACAGGGGGCGGGTGGGAAGAAGCAATCAGCCCCAGCATTTT. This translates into CASNDRGRVGRSNQPQHF.

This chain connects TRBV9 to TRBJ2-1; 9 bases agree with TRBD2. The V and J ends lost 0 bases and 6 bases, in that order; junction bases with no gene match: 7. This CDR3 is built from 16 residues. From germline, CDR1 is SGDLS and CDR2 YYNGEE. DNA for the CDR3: TGTGCCAGCAGCGTAGAGGGCGGGGGGGCCTTCAATGAGCAGTTCTTC. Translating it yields CASSVEGGGAFNEQFF.

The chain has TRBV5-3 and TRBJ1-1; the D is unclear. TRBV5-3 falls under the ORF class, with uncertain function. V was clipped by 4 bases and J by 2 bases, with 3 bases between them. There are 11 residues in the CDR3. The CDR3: CARSPNTEAFF. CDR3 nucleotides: TGTGCCAGAAGCCCAAACACTGAAGCTTTCTTT.

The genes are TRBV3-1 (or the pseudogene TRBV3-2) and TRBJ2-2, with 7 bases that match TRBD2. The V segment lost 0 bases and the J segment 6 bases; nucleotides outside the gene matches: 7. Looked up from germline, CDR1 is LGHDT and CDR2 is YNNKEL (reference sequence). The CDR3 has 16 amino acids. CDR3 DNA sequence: TGTGCCAGCAGCCAAGATTGGGGGGGATTGGCCGGGGAGCTGTTTTTT. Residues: CASSQDWGGLAGELFF.

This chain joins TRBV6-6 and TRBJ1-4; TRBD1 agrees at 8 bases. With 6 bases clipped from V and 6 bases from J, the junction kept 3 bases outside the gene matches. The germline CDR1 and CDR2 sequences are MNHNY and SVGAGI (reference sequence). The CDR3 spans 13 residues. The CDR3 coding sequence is TGTGCCAGCAGCTCGGACAGGGATGAAAAACTGTTTTTT. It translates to CASSSDRDEKLFF.

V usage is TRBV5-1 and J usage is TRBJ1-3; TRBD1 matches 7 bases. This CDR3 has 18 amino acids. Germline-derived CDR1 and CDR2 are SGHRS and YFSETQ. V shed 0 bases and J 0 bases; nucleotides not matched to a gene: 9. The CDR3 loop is CASSLVGQGGFSGNTIYF. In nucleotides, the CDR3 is TGCGCCAGCAGCTTGGTTGGGCAGGGGGGTTTCTCTGGAAACACCATATATTTT.

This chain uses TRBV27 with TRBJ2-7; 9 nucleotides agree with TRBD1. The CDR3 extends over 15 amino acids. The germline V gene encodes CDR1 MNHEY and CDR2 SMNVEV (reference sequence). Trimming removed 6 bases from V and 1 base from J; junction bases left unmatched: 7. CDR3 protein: CASSRAGTGSYEQYF. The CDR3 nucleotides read TGTGCCAGCAGCCGAGCCGGGACAGGGTCCTACGAGCAGTACTTC.

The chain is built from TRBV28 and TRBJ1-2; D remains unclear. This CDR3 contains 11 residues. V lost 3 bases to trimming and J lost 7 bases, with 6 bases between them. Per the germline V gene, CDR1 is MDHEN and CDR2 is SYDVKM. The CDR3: CASSFFGGYTF. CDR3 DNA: TGTGCCAGCAGTTTTTTCGGTGGCTACACCTTC.

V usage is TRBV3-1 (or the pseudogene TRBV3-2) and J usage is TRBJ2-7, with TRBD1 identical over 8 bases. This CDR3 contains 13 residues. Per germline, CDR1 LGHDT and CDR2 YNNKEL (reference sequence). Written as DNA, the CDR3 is TGTGATGACGGACAGGGCTTATCCTACGAGCAGTACTTC. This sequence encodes CDDGQGLSYEQYF.

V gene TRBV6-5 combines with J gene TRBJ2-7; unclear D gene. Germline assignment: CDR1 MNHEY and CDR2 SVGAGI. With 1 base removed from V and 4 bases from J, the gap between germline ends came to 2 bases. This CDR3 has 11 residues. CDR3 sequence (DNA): TGTGCCAGCAGTTACTTATACGAGCAGTACTTC. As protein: CASSYLYEQYF.

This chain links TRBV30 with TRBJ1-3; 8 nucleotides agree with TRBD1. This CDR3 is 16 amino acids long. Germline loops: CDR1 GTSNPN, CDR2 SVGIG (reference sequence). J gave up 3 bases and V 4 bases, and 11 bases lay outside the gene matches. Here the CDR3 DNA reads TGTGCCTGGATCAGGGTAACAGGGGGATATGGAAACACCATATATTTT. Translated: CAWIRVTGGYGNTIYF.

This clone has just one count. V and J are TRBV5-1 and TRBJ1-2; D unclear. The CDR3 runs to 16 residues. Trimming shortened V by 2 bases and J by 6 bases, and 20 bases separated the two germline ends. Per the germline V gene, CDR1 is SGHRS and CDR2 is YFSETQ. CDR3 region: CASSFTTQRAGDGYTF. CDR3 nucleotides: TGCGCCAGCAGCTTTACGACACAACGGGCCGGGGATGGCTACACCTTC. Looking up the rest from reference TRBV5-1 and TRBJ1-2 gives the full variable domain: KAGVTQTPRYLIKTRGQQVTLSCSPISGHRSVSWYQQTPGQGLQFLFEYFSETQRNKGNFPGRFSGRQFSNSRSEMNVSTLELGDSALYLCASSFTTQRAGDGYTFGSGTRLTVV.

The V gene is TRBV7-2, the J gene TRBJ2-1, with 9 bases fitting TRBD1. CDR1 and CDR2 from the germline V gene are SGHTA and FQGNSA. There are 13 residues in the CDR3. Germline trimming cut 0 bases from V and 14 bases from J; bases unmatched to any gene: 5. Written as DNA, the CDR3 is TGTGCCAGCAGCTTAGCGGGGACAGGGCGCAAGTTCTTC. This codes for CASSLAGTGRKFF.

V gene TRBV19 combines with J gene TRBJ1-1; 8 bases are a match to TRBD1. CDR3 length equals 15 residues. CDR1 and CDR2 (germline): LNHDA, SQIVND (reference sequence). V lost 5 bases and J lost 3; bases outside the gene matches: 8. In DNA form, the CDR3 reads TGTGCCAGTAGTGAACAGGGGGGAATGCACACTGAAGCTTTCTTT. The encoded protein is CASSEQGGMHTEAFF.

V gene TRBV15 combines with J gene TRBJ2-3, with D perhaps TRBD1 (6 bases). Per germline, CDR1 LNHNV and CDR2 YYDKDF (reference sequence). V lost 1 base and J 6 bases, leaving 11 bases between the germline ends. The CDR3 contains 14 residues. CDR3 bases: TGTGCCACCAGCAGAGGCAGGGGTGCGGATACGCAGTATTTT. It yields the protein CATSRGRGADTQYF.

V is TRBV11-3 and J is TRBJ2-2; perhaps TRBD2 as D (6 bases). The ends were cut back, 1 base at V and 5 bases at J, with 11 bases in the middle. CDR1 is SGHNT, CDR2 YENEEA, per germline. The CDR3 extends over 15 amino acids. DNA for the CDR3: TGTGCCAGCAGCTTAGGGGGCGCGGGGACCGGGGAGCTGTTTTTT. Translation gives CASSLGGAGTGELFF.

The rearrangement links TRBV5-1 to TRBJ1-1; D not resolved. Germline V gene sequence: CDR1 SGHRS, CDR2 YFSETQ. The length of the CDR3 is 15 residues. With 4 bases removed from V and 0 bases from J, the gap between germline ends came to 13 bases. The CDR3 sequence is CASSPSRDMNTEAFF. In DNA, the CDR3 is TGCGCCAGCAGCCCTTCTCGGGATATGAACACTGAAGCTTTCTTT.

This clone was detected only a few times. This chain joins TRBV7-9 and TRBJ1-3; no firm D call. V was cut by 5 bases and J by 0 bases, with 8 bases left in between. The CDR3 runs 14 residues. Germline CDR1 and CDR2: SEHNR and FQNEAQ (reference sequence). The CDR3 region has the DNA TGTGCCAGCAGCCCCCCCCTCTCTGGAAACACCATATATTTT. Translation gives CASSPPLSGNTIYF.

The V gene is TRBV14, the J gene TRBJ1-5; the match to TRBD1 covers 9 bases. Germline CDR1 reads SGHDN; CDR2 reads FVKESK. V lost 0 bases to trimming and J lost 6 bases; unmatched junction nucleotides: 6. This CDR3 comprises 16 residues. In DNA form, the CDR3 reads TGTGCCAGCAGCCAAGATGGGGGACAGGGTTGTCAGCCCCAGCATTTT. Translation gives CASSQDGGQGCQPQHF.

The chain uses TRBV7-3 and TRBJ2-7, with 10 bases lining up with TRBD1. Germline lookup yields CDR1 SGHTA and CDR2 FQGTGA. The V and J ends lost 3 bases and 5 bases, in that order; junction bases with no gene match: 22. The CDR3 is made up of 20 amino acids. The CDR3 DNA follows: TGTGCCAGCAGCTTCCAAGGGGTCGACTTCCCGGGACAGGGGACCAACGAGCAGTACTTC. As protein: CASSFQGVDFPGQGTNEQYF.

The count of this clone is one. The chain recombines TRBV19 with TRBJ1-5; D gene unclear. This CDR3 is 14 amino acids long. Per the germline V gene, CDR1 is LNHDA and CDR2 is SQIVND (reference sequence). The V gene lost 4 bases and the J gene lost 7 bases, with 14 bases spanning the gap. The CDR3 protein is CASSTDGVGQPQHF. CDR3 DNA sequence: TGTGCCAGTAGTACAGACGGGGTGGGGCAGCCCCAGCATTTT.

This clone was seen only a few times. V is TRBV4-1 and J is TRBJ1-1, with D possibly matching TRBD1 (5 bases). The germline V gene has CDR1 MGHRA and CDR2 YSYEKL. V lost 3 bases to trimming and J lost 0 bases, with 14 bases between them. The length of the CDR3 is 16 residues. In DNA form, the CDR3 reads TGCGCCAGCAGCCACCAAAGGGGCACAGTGAACACTGAAGCTTTCTTT. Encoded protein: CASSHQRGTVNTEAFF.